What follows describes a single T cell receptor beta chain. The CDR3 is 15 residues long. Germline V lookup: CDR1 SGHDT, CDR2 YYEEEE. The V end was cut by 2 bases, the J end by 2 bases, with 10 bases between. These data originate in a study of cytotoxic CD8 clonotypes in ibrutinib-treated CLL. Using immunoSEQ multiplex PCR, the repertoire was profiled, and TCRdb retains in-frame clones only, with some absent. The table lists tens of thousands of clones, 86% of them singletons. The receptor's source is a human donor with chronic lymphocytic leukemia. Specimen: PBMCs, collected before ibrutinib treatment. This chain connects TRBV5-6 to TRBJ2-2; the D call may be TRBD1 or TRBD2 (5 bases each). The CDR3 is CASSFEGPNTGELFF. Written as DNA, the CDR3 is TGTGCCAGCAGCTTCGAGGGACCAAACACCGGGGAGCTGTTTTTT.